These 8 T cell receptor beta chains originate from one sample sequenced in a study of breast tumors, draining lymph nodes, adjacent tissues. From the multiplex PCR reads, TCRdb called clonotypes with MiXCR, one entry per CDR3 protein. In the table there are approximately 130,000 distinct CDR3 sequences, around 21% of which are singletons. The lymph nodes were axillary draining lymph nodes from breast cancer patients. The source material was axillary lymph node tissue. The source of these receptors is a female donor with breast cancer. Some clones in this sample may be carry-over from other donors' samples.

As concerns this clonotype: One junction end does not reproduce the germline sequence, and a read error may be involved. V gene TRBV29-1 combines with J gene TRBJ1-3, with D uncertain. The CDR3 has 11 residues. Germline V gene data show CDR1 as SQVTM and CDR2 as ANQGSEA. CDR3 loop: CSASSGNAIYF. The CDR3 DNA is TGCAGTGCTTCCTCTGGAAACGCCATATATTTT.

This clonotype was seen ten or more times. The chain combines TRBV15 with TRBJ2-1; perhaps TRBD2 as D (6 bases). The germline V gene encodes CDR1 LNHNV and CDR2 YYDKDF (reference sequence). V lost 6 bases and J lost 4, with 13 bases in between. The CDR3 runs to 14 residues. CDR3 DNA sequence: TGTGCCACCAGGGCGGGGAGGTCGTACAATGAGCAGTTCTTC. Translating gives CATRAGRSYNEQFF.

This clonotype appeared once. At one end the junction does not follow the germline gene, possibly because of a read error. J is TRBJ1-2 and V is TRBV5-4; D gene unclear. This CDR3 has 13 residues. Per germline, CDR1 SGHNT and CDR2 YYREEE (reference sequence). CDR3 loop: CASSDPGLYGFTF. Here the CDR3 DNA reads TGTGCCAGCAGCGACCCCGGGCTGTATGGCTTCACCTTC. Based on the CDR3 plus reference TRBV5-4 and TRBJ1-2, the full variable domain is ETGVTQSPTHLIKTRGQQVTLRCSSQSGHNTVSWYQQALGQGPQFIFQYYREEENGRGNFPPRFSGLQFPNYSSELNVNALELDDSALYLCASSDPGLYGFTFGSGTRLTVV.

This clonotype came up many times. The rearrangement joins TRBV18 to TRBJ1-2; the D is unclear. Germline-derived CDR1 and CDR2 are KGHSH and LQKENI. CDR3 length: 13 amino acids. V lost 1 base and J lost 3, with 6 bases in between. CDR3 protein: CASSPQGYYGYTF. CDR3 in DNA: TGTGCCAGCTCACCACAGGGCTACTATGGCTACACCTTC.

This clonotype was seen ten or more times. The chain employs TRBV5-4 and TRBJ2-3; D is ambiguous. V was clipped by 4 bases and J by 0 bases, with 15 bases between them. Germline CDR1 is SGHNT and CDR2 is YYREEE (reference sequence). The CDR3 loop spans 16 amino acids. The CDR3 nucleotides read TGTGCCAGCAGCCACGTGGAGCTCCCTAGCACAGATACGCAGTATTTT. It encodes CASSHVELPSTDTQYF.

Comment on this clonotype: A read error is possible here, since a much larger clone lies one base away. The genes are TRBV5-5 and TRBJ2-5; D perhaps matches TRBD1 (5 bases). CDR1 is SGHKS and CDR2 is YYEKEE in the germline V gene (reference sequence). The CDR3 loop spans 15 amino acids. The CDR3 region is CASSLQNRLQGTQYF. The CDR3 DNA sequence: TGTGCCAGCAGCTTGCAAAACAGGCTACAAGGGACCCAGTACTTC.

Many counts were recorded for this clonotype. J is TRBJ1-4 and V is TRBV12-3 or TRBV12-4; 7 bases line up with TRBD1. The trim removed 6 bases at V and 7 bases at J, leaving 8 bases unmatched. The CDR3 runs to 14 residues. CDR3 protein: CASRSGTVGEKLFF. The CDR3 nucleotides read TGTGCCAGCAGGTCGGGGACAGTCGGTGAAAAACTGTTTTTT.

This clonotype has at least ten counts. V and J are TRBV7-9 and TRBJ2-5; either TRBD1 or TRBD2 may supply D (5 bases each). Per germline, CDR1 SEHNR and CDR2 FQNEAQ (reference sequence). The CDR3 spans 12 residues. The V gene lost 10 bases and the J gene lost 5 bases, with 14 bases spanning the gap. The CDR3 nucleotides read TGTGCCATTATCTCGGGGCGGGAGACCCAGTACTTC. Amino acids: CAIISGRETQYF.